Shown below are 29 T cell receptor beta chains from a single sample sequenced in a study of T cell responses to AZD1222 COVID-19 vaccine. Only in-frame clones appear in the TCRdb table, and some are missing; sequencing was by immunoSEQ multiplex PCR. The sample carries roughly 150,000 clones, 90% to 95% recorded once. The material sequenced was peripheral blood, taken 28 days after the second AZD1222 dose. The receptors stem from an adult who received the AZD1222 COVID-19 vaccine.

The rearrangement links TRBV7-9 to TRBJ1-2; D call uncertain. Germline V lookup: CDR1 SEHNR, CDR2 FQNEAQ (reference sequence). CDR3 size: 13 residues. Trimming cost V 1 base and J 5 bases, with 8 bases left between them. The CDR3 DNA is TGTGCCAGCAGCTTAGAGGTTACTTATGGCTACACCTTC. Translation gives CASSLEVTYGYTF. Together with reference TRBV7-9 and TRBJ1-2, the CDR3 gives the full variable domain: DTGVSQNPRHKITKRGQNVTFRCDPISEHNRLYWYRQTLGQGPEFLTYFQNEAQLEKSRLLSDRFSAERPKGSFSTLEIQRTEQGDSAMYLCASSLEVTYGYTFGSGTRLTVV.

The chain recombines TRBV5-4 with TRBJ1-4, with 9 bases lining up with TRBD1. Germline V gene lookup returns CDR1 SGHNT and CDR2 YYREEE (reference sequence). CDR3 length: 14 amino acids. Germline trimming cut 5 bases from V and 7 bases from J; bases unmatched to any gene: 6. This chain's CDR3 is CASSGQGLGEKLFF. CDR3 nucleotides: TGTGCCAGCAGTGGACAGGGGCTGGGTGAAAAACTGTTTTTT.

V and J are TRBV6-5 and TRBJ2-7; 8 nucleotides align to TRBD2. V gave up 4 bases and J gave up 3 bases; unmatched junction bases: 11. Germline V CDR1 and CDR2: MNHEY, SVGAGI. The CDR3 is 16 amino acids. CDR3 DNA sequence: TGTGCCAGCAGTTTGTTTGAAGGACTAGCCGTCTACGAGCAGTACTTC. Translation gives CASSLFEGLAVYEQYF.

The chain combines TRBV1 with TRBJ2-1. TRBV1 is a known pseudogene. The CDR3 sequence is 17 residues long. The CDR3 region is CTSSQDHPGWRYNEQFF. For the CDR3, the DNA is TGCACCAGCAGCCAAGACCATCCAGGGTGGAGGTACAATGAGCAGTTCTTC.

The rearrangement joins TRBV10-2 to TRBJ1-4, with TRBD1 matching over 7 bases. The CDR3 totals 14 residues. Germline loops: CDR1 WSHSY, CDR2 SAAADI. The V gene end was trimmed by 7 bases and the J gene end by 8 bases; junction bases not matched to a gene: 10. In DNA form, the CDR3 reads TGCGCCAGCAACCCTAACGGGGGACAGGAAAAACTGTTTTTT. This sequence encodes CASNPNGGQEKLFF.

Only one count was recorded for this clone. This chain uses TRBV27 with TRBJ1-2; D is uncertain. The CDR3 length is 14 residues. Trimming cost V 2 bases and J 5 bases, with 12 bases left between them. Germline V gene data show CDR1 as MNHEY and CDR2 as SMNVEV (reference sequence). The CDR3, as DNA: TGTGCCAGCAGTTTAGGATTGACGGGATATGGCTACACCTTC. It translates to CASSLGLTGYGYTF.

The chain is built from TRBV10-3 and TRBJ1-6; D is perhaps TRBD1 (6 bases). CDR3 size: 11 residues. Germline V gene sequence: CDR1 ENHRY, CDR2 SYGVKD. V lost 6 bases and J lost 14, with 11 bases in between. DNA of the CDR3: TGTGCCATCAGGATACAGGGTTCCCTCCACTTT. Its protein product is CAIRIQGSLHF.

The chain recombines TRBV18 with TRBJ1-1; no clear D. Trimming took off 0 bases at V and 0 bases at J, with 11 bases between the two ends. This CDR3 spans 16 amino acids. The V gene's germline CDR1 is KGHSH and CDR2 LQKENI. Written as DNA, the CDR3 is TGTGCCAGCTCACCACCCCTGGGAGGAATGAACACTGAAGCTTTCTTT. Encoded protein: CASSPPLGGMNTEAFF.

The DNA of the CDR3 is TGCGCCAGCAGCCAGGCCCGGGCCATGGCGAGATCTGGGGCCAACGTCCTGACTTTC. It translates to CASSQARAMARSGANVLTF. V is TRBV4-1 and J is TRBJ2-6, with D uncertain. Germline V gene sequence: CDR1 MGHRA, CDR2 YSYEKL. CDR3 size: 19 residues. V shed 3 bases and J shed 1 base, with 19 bases lying between them.

This rearrangement joins TRBV5-1 to TRBJ2-5, with D unresolved. The V gene lost 4 bases and the J gene lost 0 bases, with 19 bases spanning the gap. CDR1 is SGHRS and CDR2 is YFSETQ in the germline V gene. The CDR3 is 17 amino acids. The CDR3 loop is CASSQDLSARYQETQYF. CDR3 sequence (DNA): TGCGCCAGCAGCCAAGACCTCTCGGCCCGATACCAAGAGACCCAGTACTTC. The full variable domain, with the rest looked up from reference TRBV5-1 and TRBJ2-5, is KAGVTQTPRYLIKTRGQQVTLSCSPISGHRSVSWYQQTPGQGLQFLFEYFSETQRNKGNFPGRFSGRQFSNSRSEMNVSTLELGDSALYLCASSQDLSARYQETQYFGPGTRLLVL.

The chain recombines TRBV19 with TRBJ1-2; TRBD1 might be the D (5 bases). The ends were cut back, 5 bases at V and 8 bases at J, with 15 bases in the middle. CDR3 size: 13 residues. Germline V gene sequence: CDR1 LNHDA, CDR2 SQIVND (reference sequence). CDR3 sequence reads: CASSFQAGSGYTF. The CDR3 DNA reads as TGTGCCAGTAGTTTCCAGGCAGGGTCGGGCTACACCTTC.

This chain uses TRBV6-5 with TRBJ1-1; no clear D. Germline assignment: CDR1 MNHEY and CDR2 SVGAGI. This CDR3 is built from 15 residues. With 8 bases removed from V and 3 bases from J, the gap between germline ends came to 19 bases. The CDR3 loop is CASGRVWGWDTEAFF. The CDR3, as DNA: TGTGCCAGCGGAAGGGTTTGGGGATGGGACACTGAAGCTTTCTTT.

CDR3 nucleotides: TGTGCCAGCAGGAACACCGGGGAGCTGTTTTTT. Residues: CASRNTGELFF. J is TRBJ2-2 and V is TRBV2; the D is unclear. Trimming stripped 6 bases from V and 1 base from J, with 0 bases between. From germline, CDR1 is SNHLY and CDR2 FYNNEI. CDR3 size: 11 residues.

The sample holds one count of this clone. V and J are TRBV24-1 and TRBJ1-5, with unresolved D. The germline V gene has CDR1 KGHDR and CDR2 SFDVKD. V dropped 4 bases and J dropped 1 base, with 7 bases sitting between them. The CDR3 has 14 residues. The CDR3 nucleotides are TGTGCCACCAGTGACGGCCAAAGCAATCAGCCCCAGCATTTT. It yields the protein CATSDGQSNQPQHF.

The chain is built from TRBV6-1 and TRBJ1-2; D unresolved. In germline, CDR1 is MNHNS, CDR2 SASEGT. The CDR3 length is 11 residues. Trimming took off 1 base at V and 6 bases at J, with 3 bases between the two ends. The CDR3 reads CASSEDDGYTF. CDR3 sequence (DNA): TGTGCCAGCAGTGAAGATGATGGCTACACCTTC.

This clone was seen only once. The chain recombines TRBV29-1 with TRBJ2-3; TRBD2 is a possible D gene (5 bases). V gave up 3 bases and J gave up 0 bases, with 19 bases separating them. The germline V gene has CDR1 SQVTM and CDR2 ANQGSEA. There are 17 residues in the CDR3. CDR3: CSVDYAEGAGSTDTQYF. The CDR3 DNA reads as TGCAGCGTTGATTATGCCGAAGGTGCGGGTAGCACAGATACGCAGTATTTT.

This sequence joins TRBV5-1 and TRBJ2-1; TRBD1 matches 9 bases. Germline CDR1 SGHRS, CDR2 YFSETQ. The length of the CDR3 is 16 residues. V was pared by 3 bases and J by 7 bases, with 11 bases of the junction left unmatched. The CDR3 protein is CASSSRLGTGTNEQFF. DNA for the CDR3: TGCGCCAGCAGCTCCCGTTTGGGGACAGGGACAAATGAGCAGTTCTTC.

The V and J genes are TRBV11-3 and TRBJ2-2; 10 bases are a match to TRBD1. Looked up from germline, CDR1 is SGHNT and CDR2 is YENEEA. This CDR3 comprises 16 residues. Germline trimming cut 4 bases from V and 5 bases from J; bases unmatched to any gene: 7. DNA of the CDR3: TGTGCCAGCAGCTCTCGCTCGGACAGGGGGACCGGGGAGCTGTTTTTT. This codes for CASSSRSDRGTGELFF. The whole variable domain, remainder taken from reference TRBV11-3 and TRBJ2-2, is EAGVVQSPRYKIIEKKQPVAFWCNPISGHNTLYWYLQNLGQGPELLIRYENEEAVDDSQLPKDRFSAERLKGVDSTLKIQPAELGDSAVYLCASSSRSDRGTGELFFGEGSRLTVL.

This clone has only a few counts. The chain links TRBV2 to TRBJ2-7; perhaps TRBD2 as D (5 bases). Trimming left V 5 bases short and J 0 bases short, with 11 bases between. The germline gives CDR1 SNHLY, CDR2 FYNNEI. The CDR3 spans 14 residues. The CDR3 DNA follows: TGTGCCAGCAGTACCGGGAACCTCTCCTACGAGCAGTACTTC. It specifies CASSTGNLSYEQYF.

The V call is TRBV4-2, the J call TRBJ1-1, with D uncertain. CDR1 and CDR2 from the germline V gene are LGHNA and YNFKEQ. The V end was cut by 4 bases, the J end by 1 base, with 10 bases between. The CDR3 sequence is 14 residues long. DNA for the CDR3: TGTGCCAGCAGCCCTAATGAGGAGAACACTGAAGCTTTCTTT. The encoded protein is CASSPNEENTEAFF.

The sample holds one count of this clone. The J gene is TRBJ2-3, the V gene TRBV3-1 (or the pseudogene TRBV3-2), with TRBD2 matching over 12 bases. The trim removed 4 bases at V and 4 bases at J, leaving 9 bases unmatched. The CDR3 sequence is 17 residues long. Germline CDR1 and CDR2: LGHDT and YNNKEL (reference sequence). CDR3 sequence reads: CASSRPTTSGGADTQYF. The DNA of the CDR3 is TGTGCCAGCAGCCGCCCAACGACTAGCGGGGGTGCAGATACGCAGTATTTT.

This clone was picked up one time. The chain employs TRBV5-4 and TRBJ2-7, with 7 positions matching TRBD2. This CDR3 contains 13 residues. CDR1 SGHNT and CDR2 YYREEE come from the germline V gene (reference sequence). Trimming cost V 3 bases and J 3 bases; bases outside gene matches: 3. CDR3 bases: TGTGCCAGCAGCTGGGAGGGGATCTACGAGCAGTACTTC. Translation: CASSWEGIYEQYF.

The CDR3 loop reads CASSVAMQTGELFF. CDR3 nucleotide sequence: TGTGCCAGCAGCGTAGCGATGCAGACCGGGGAGCTGTTTTTT. The V gene is TRBV9, the J gene TRBJ2-2; D gene ambiguous. The CDR3 loop spans 14 amino acids. V dropped 0 bases and J dropped 5 bases, with 8 bases sitting between them. Germline assignment: CDR1 SGDLS and CDR2 YYNGEE.

The V gene is TRBV3-1 (or the pseudogene TRBV3-2), the J gene TRBJ2-7; maybe TRBD2 (6 bases). From germline, CDR1 is LGHDT and CDR2 YNNKEL (reference sequence). CDR3 length: 17 amino acids. The ends were cut back, 0 bases at V and 9 bases at J, with 24 bases in the middle. CDR3 nucleotide sequence: TGTGCCAGCAGCCAAGATACGGGCGGCGGGGCCACATATGTGCAGTACTTC. Encoded protein: CASSQDTGGGATYVQYF.

This chain's CDR3 is CASSADGSLNYGYTF. CDR3 in DNA: TGTGCCAGTAGTGCCGACGGATCCCTTAACTATGGCTACACCTTC. The chain recombines TRBV19 with TRBJ1-2; D call uncertain. Per the germline V gene, CDR1 is LNHDA and CDR2 is SQIVND (reference sequence). The V end lost 5 bases, the J end lost 1 base, and 14 bases lay between the germline ends. This CDR3 contains 15 residues.

The J gene is TRBJ2-1, the V gene TRBV27; D gene ambiguous. The V end was cut by 3 bases, the J end by 7 bases, with 10 bases between. Germline CDR1 and CDR2: MNHEY and SMNVEV (reference sequence). There are 13 residues in the CDR3. The CDR3 here is CASSFGQGNEQFF. In DNA form, the CDR3 reads TGTGCCAGCAGTTTCGGTCAAGGGAATGAGCAGTTCTTC.

The V and J genes are TRBV18 and TRBJ1-2; D is undetermined. Germline assignment: CDR1 KGHSH and CDR2 LQKENI. The CDR3 is 14 amino acids. Trimming took 3 bases from V and 3 from J, leaving 11 bases between them. The CDR3 DNA reads TGTGCCAGCTCACCGGGTGTCGATTACTATGGCTACACCTTC. It encodes CASSPGVDYYGYTF.

The V gene is TRBV29-1, the J gene TRBJ2-2; no firm D call. Looked up from germline, CDR1 is SQVTM and CDR2 is ANQGSEA. The CDR3 totals 14 residues. The ends were cut back, 5 bases at V and 4 bases at J, with 14 bases in the middle. CDR3 in DNA: TGCAGCGTTACCAACAGCCCCGCCACCGGGGAGCTGTTTTTT. Its protein is CSVTNSPATGELFF.

The rearrangement joins TRBV6-7 to TRBJ1-2; D remains ambiguous. TRBV6-7 is an open reading frame whose function is uncertain. This CDR3 has 15 residues. Trimming pared 4 bases from V and 6 bases from J, leaving 18 bases between. The CDR3 reads CASSSTADMSDGYTF. As DNA, the CDR3 is TGTGCCAGCAGTTCGACGGCCGACATGTCGGATGGCTACACCTTC.